This T cell receptor (beta chain) was found in a study of CD8+ T cells in alopecia areata. Study information: A regimen of oral tofacitinib, 5 to 10 mg twice daily, was given to treated patients.

In each case, RNA was isolated and then reverse transcribed into cDNA as the sequencing template. The method was immunoSEQ multiplex PCR; TCRdb's version includes in-frame clones alone and lacks a portion of them. The sample lists roughly 76,000 clones; 29% were seen once. This clone has more than one count but fewer than ten. Treatment: oral pan-JAK inhibitor, 5-10 mg twice daily. Punch biopsies of lesional scalp, plus peripheral blood, were taken from alopecia areata patients. The sample in question was CD8+ T cells sorted from blood, obtained at week 4, from a patient treated with tofacitinib. The receptor comes from a human donor with alopecia areata.

Here the CDR3 DNA reads TGTGCCAGCAGTTACGGAGGGGACCCTAATGAAGCTTTCTTT. It is translated as CASSYGGDPNEAFF. The chain carries TRBV6-5 and TRBJ1-1, with D possibly being TRBD1 (5 bases). CDR1 and CDR2 (germline): MNHEY, SVGAGI. The CDR3 is 14 residues long. V lost 2 bases to trimming and J lost 7 bases, with 14 bases between them.